The 19 T cell receptor beta chains presented below share a single source sample, sequenced in a study of identical twins. TCRdb re-derived calls from the 5' RACE reads in MiXCR, one entry per CDR3 protein. Among some 500,000 distinct CDR3 sequences listed, 20% to 25% were seen once. The same sample was also studied in work on T cells expressing NK-cell markers.

Sequenced input: CD4+ T cells sorted from blood. The receptors stem from a woman under 30 in good health.

The genes are TRBV12-3 or TRBV12-4 and TRBJ1-5; D is uncertain. V was cut by 7 bases and J by 3 bases, with 10 bases left in between. The CDR3 spans 13 residues. The DNA for the CDR3 is TGTGCCAGCACGCAGGACCCCAATCAGCCCCAGCATTTT. It translates to CASTQDPNQPQHF.

The rearrangement joins TRBV6-5 to TRBJ2-2; the D is unclear. CDR3 size: 13 residues. Trimming removed 4 bases at V and 5 bases at J, with 8 bases between. The germline CDR1 and CDR2 sequences are MNHEY and SVGAGI. The CDR3, as DNA: TGTGCCAGCAGTTTCTCACAGACCGGGGAGCTGTTTTTT. Its translation: CASSFSQTGELFF.

The chain uses TRBV11-2 and TRBJ2-3; TRBD2 is a possible D gene (5 bases). The V end was cut by 5 bases, the J end by 2 bases, with 17 bases between. CDR3 size: 16 residues. The germline CDR1 and CDR2 sequences are SGHAT and FQNNGV. For the CDR3, the DNA is TGTGCCAGCAGCAGCAGTCACCCGGGGTACACAGATACGCAGTATTTT. Its translation is CASSSSHPGYTDTQYF.

The sample holds a few counts of this clonotype. The chain carries TRBV5-1 and TRBJ1-1; 7 bases agree with TRBD1. Trimming removed 4 bases from V and 5 bases from J; junction bases left unmatched: 14. Germline CDR1 reads SGHRS; CDR2 reads YFSETQ. The CDR3 has 16 residues. DNA for the CDR3: TGCGCCAGCAGCCCCCCAGGGGTAACAGGGGCTACTGAAGCTTTCTTT. Protein: CASSPPGVTGATEAFF.

This clonotype was counted once. The rearrangement links TRBV7-9 to TRBJ1-1, with D uncertain. CDR3 length equals 14 residues. The germline CDR1 and CDR2 sequences are SEHNR and FQNEAQ (reference sequence). V dropped 7 bases and J dropped 0 bases, with 12 bases sitting between them. The CDR3 bases are TGTGCCAGCACCCCCCGGGCTATGAACACTGAAGCTTTCTTT. The encoded protein is CASTPRAMNTEAFF.

A few counts support this clonotype. The chain carries TRBV20-1 and TRBJ2-5; 9 nucleotides agree with TRBD2. The CDR3 loop spans 18 amino acids. Germline values: CDR1 DFQATT, CDR2 SNEGSKA (reference sequence). J lost 1 base, V lost 1 base, and 13 bases had no gene match. CDR3: CSARGRAGGRELQETQYF. Here the CDR3 DNA reads TGCAGTGCTAGAGGTCGAGCGGGGGGACGCGAACTCCAAGAGACCCAGTACTTC.

The chain links TRBV5-5 to TRBJ2-7; D uncertain. Germline CDR1 SGHKS, CDR2 YYEKEE (reference sequence). There are 11 residues in the CDR3. V lost 6 bases, J lost 3 bases, and 7 bases lay in between. The CDR3 DNA reads as TGTGCCAGCACAACCTTCTACGAGCAGTACTTC. Its translation: CASTTFYEQYF.

This clonotype appeared a few times. The V gene is TRBV29-1, the J gene TRBJ2-3; no firm D call. V gave up 1 base and J gave up 4 bases, with 9 bases separating them. The CDR3 has 13 residues. Germline V gives CDR1 SQVTM, CDR2 ANQGSEA. The CDR3 reads CSVEGPAPDTQYF. The DNA of the CDR3 is TGCAGCGTTGAAGGGCCAGCCCCAGATACGCAGTATTTT.

This clonotype came up a few times. This rearrangement joins TRBV5-1 to TRBJ2-5; the D is unclear. Trimming shortened V by 0 bases and J by 5 bases, and 17 bases separated the two germline ends. The CDR3 is 16 residues long. Germline V gene data show CDR1 as SGHRS and CDR2 as YFSETQ. CDR3 sequence reads: CASSLAPLRWWETQYF. DNA for the CDR3: TGCGCCAGCAGCTTGGCCCCGCTGAGATGGTGGGAGACCCAGTACTTC. The full variable domain, with the rest looked up from reference TRBV5-1 and TRBJ2-5, is KAGVTQTPRYLIKTRGQQVTLSCSPISGHRSVSWYQQTPGQGLQFLFEYFSETQRNKGNFPGRFSGRQFSNSRSEMNVSTLELGDSALYLCASSLAPLRWWETQYFGPGTRLLVL.

The chain recombines TRBV12-3 or TRBV12-4 with TRBJ2-3; D might be TRBD1 (6 bases). The CDR3 contains 17 residues. Trimming took 5 bases from V and 2 from J, leaving 20 bases between them. CDR3 sequence reads: CASSRGGQGTLTDTQYF. Written as DNA, the CDR3 is TGTGCCAGCAGTAGGGGCGGGCAGGGGACCCTCACAGATACGCAGTATTTT.

This clonotype came up a few times. The V and J genes are TRBV7-9 and TRBJ2-7; TRBD2 aligns across 7 bases. Germline-derived CDR1 and CDR2 are SEHNR and FQNEAQ (reference sequence). Trimming removed 2 bases from V and 6 bases from J; junction bases left unmatched: 4. The CDR3 extends over 13 amino acids. CDR3 nucleotide sequence: TGTGCCAGCAGCTTAAGGGGCGGGGGCGAGCAGTACTTC. It yields the protein CASSLRGGGEQYF.

There are a few counts of this clonotype. V and J are TRBV18 and TRBJ2-5; possibly TRBD1 for D (5 bases). The CDR3 covers 13 residues. From germline, CDR1 is KGHSH and CDR2 LQKENI. With 7 bases removed from V and 5 bases from J, the gap between germline ends came to 14 bases. The DNA of the CDR3 is TGTGCCAGCTTCGAAGGGGCAACGGAGACCCAGTACTTC. Translating gives CASFEGATETQYF.

This clonotype was counted between two and nine times. The J gene is TRBJ2-5, the V gene TRBV29-1; 8 positions agree with TRBD2. Trimming at V came to 1 base and at J to 4 bases, leaving 5 bases not matched to a gene. Germline assignment: CDR1 SQVTM and CDR2 ANQGSEA. This CDR3 has 14 residues. The CDR3 coding sequence is TGCAGCGTTGAAGGGCGGGAGGCTGGAGAGACCCAGTACTTC. This encodes CSVEGREAGETQYF.

In its sample, this clonotype was seen a few times. The chain combines TRBV6-1 with TRBJ2-3, with a weak D call TRBD1 (6 bases). The CDR3 contains 14 residues. The V gene's germline CDR1 is MNHNS and CDR2 SASEGT. V was trimmed by 8 bases and J by 0 bases, leaving 12 bases between them. The CDR3 DNA follows: TGTGCCAGCCTCTTTACAGGGAGCACAGATACGCAGTATTTT. As protein: CASLFTGSTDTQYF.

This chain connects TRBV2 to TRBJ2-7; 7 bases are shared with TRBD1. Germline CDR1 reads SNHLY; CDR2 reads FYNNEI. Trimming at V came to 2 bases and at J to 6 bases, leaving 7 bases not matched to a gene. This CDR3 comprises 14 residues. The CDR3 DNA reads TGTGCCAGCAGTGAAAGACAGGGAAGGGGCGAGCAGTACTTC. It specifies CASSERQGRGEQYF. Full variable domain (remainder filled in from reference TRBV2 and TRBJ2-7): EPEVTQTPSHQVTQMGQEVILRCVPISNHLYFYWYRQILGQKVEFLVSFYNNEISEKSEIFDDQFSVERPDGSNFTLKIRSTKLEDSAMYFCASSERQGRGEQYFGPGTRLTVT.

This clonotype occurred a few times. V and J are TRBV12-3 or TRBV12-4 and TRBJ2-3, with D tentatively TRBD2 (5 bases). The CDR3 contains 13 residues. V was clipped by 8 bases and J by 6 bases, with 15 bases between them. CDR3 sequence reads: CASRRTSFDTQYF. The DNA for the CDR3 is TGTGCCAGCCGCAGGACTTCCTTCGATACGCAGTATTTT.

On this clonotype: One end of the junction varies from germline; a read error may be responsible. The rearrangement links TRBV11-2 to TRBJ2-7, with D unclear. CDR1 SGHAT and CDR2 FQNNGV come from the germline V gene. The CDR3 contains 13 residues. The CDR3 DNA follows: TGTGCCAGCAGCTTAGGGAACTCCTTCGAGCAGTACTTC. It codes for CASSLGNSFEQYF.

This clonotype occurred a few times. This sequence joins TRBV3-1 and TRBJ2-7, with TRBD1 matching 11 bases. With 6 bases clipped from V and 6 bases from J, the junction kept 10 bases outside the gene matches. This CDR3 is built from 15 residues. CDR1 is LGHDT, CDR2 YNNKEL, per germline (reference sequence). This chain's CDR3 is CASRRTGGANGEQYF. In DNA, the CDR3 is TGTGCCAGCAGACGGACAGGGGGCGCGAACGGCGAGCAGTACTTC.

The rearrangement links TRBV29-1 to TRBJ2-5; 9 bases map to TRBD2. The junction had 9 bases not matched to a gene; V was cut back by 3 bases and J by 7 bases. There are 14 residues in the CDR3. Germline V CDR1 and CDR2: SQVTM, ANQGSEA. The CDR3 region has the DNA TGCAGCGTTGATAGCGGGGGCCGCGGGGGGACCCAGTACTTC. Translating gives CSVDSGGRGGTQYF.